This paragraph covers one T cell receptor beta chain sequence. Its antigen is not known. The data stem from a study of cytomegalovirus exposure and HLA in healthy donors. Findings and limits, study-wide: Differences between HLA loci emerged in a later analysis of TCR association rates, with DRB1 most and HLA-C fewest. Among CMV-associated TCR beta chains, most appeared HLA-restricted in a later analysis.

The CDR3 extends over 14 amino acids. The V gene's germline CDR1 is MNHNY and CDR2 SVGAGI (reference sequence). V lost 7 bases, J lost 0 bases, and 10 bases lay in between. 13 Jbeta primers and 60 Vbeta primers were used for the PCR. Only in-frame clones appear in the TCRdb table, and some are missing; sequencing was by immunoSEQ multiplex PCR. The data show about 130,000 clones, roughly four fifths seen once. Sample: PBMCs. The sequence derives from a woman aged 45 to 65 in good health and CMV-seropositive. The chain combines TRBV6-6 with TRBJ1-5; D is unclear. This chain's CDR3 is CASTHPYSNQPQHF. The CDR3 DNA reads as TGTGCCAGCACACATCCGTATAGCAATCAGCCCCAGCATTTT.